The T cell receptor (beta chain) described here comes from a study of T cell responses to AZD1222 COVID-19 vaccine. Assay: immunoSEQ multiplex PCR; the TCRdb copy retains only in-frame clones and omits some. Altogether about 120,000 clones are present, roughly 90% being singletons, with the ten largest covering less than 4%. Germline values: CDR1 LGHDT, CDR2 YNNKEL (reference sequence). The CDR3 contains 14 residues. Trimming left V 2 bases short and J 1 base short, with 8 bases between. J is TRBJ1-1 and V is TRBV3-1 (or the pseudogene TRBV3-2); D remains unclear. This receptor was taken from an adult in good health. Sequenced here: peripheral blood, sampled on day 0 of AZD1222 vaccination. CDR3 in amino acids: CASSQKGWNTEAFF. Here the CDR3 DNA reads TGTGCCAGCAGCCAAAAGGGCTGGAACACTGAAGCTTTCTTT.